These 20 T cell receptor beta chains originate from one sample sequenced in a study of long-term antiretroviral therapy in people with HIV. Version v3.0 of the immunoSEQ assay was performed at survey level. Libraries were prepared by immunoSEQ multiplex PCR; TCRdb keeps only in-frame clonotypes and omits some of them. The table has some 28,000 clones, approximately 95% seen once. This specimen was unsorted PBMCs, taken 5.3 years after starting antiretroviral therapy. These receptors were collected from a man aged 45-60 years with HIV.

The V call is TRBV14, the J call TRBJ1-3, with D uncertain. Germline V gene sequence: CDR1 SGHDN, CDR2 FVKESK. The V end lost 3 bases, the J end lost 8 bases, and 8 bases lay between the germline ends. This CDR3 has 12 residues. The DNA of the CDR3 is TGTGCCAGCAGCCAGGCTCGGGACACCATATATTTT. Its translation is CASSQARDTIYF.

The chain recombines TRBV6-1 with TRBJ2-5; D is perhaps TRBD1 (5 bases). Germline CDR1 and CDR2: MNHNS and SASEGT. Trimming took 4 bases from V and 5 from J, leaving 14 bases between them. The CDR3 sequence is 14 residues long. The CDR3 is CASSALTGRETQYF. CDR3 sequence (DNA): TGTGCCAGCAGTGCACTAACAGGAAGGGAGACCCAGTACTTC.

The genes are TRBV27 and TRBJ1-5; no reliable D call. The V gene's germline CDR1 is MNHEY and CDR2 SMNVEV (reference sequence). The CDR3 runs 15 residues. V was pared by 3 bases and J by 0 bases, with 9 bases between. This CDR3 reads CASSFREGSNQPQHF. CDR3 DNA: TGTGCCAGCAGTTTTCGAGAGGGTAGCAATCAGCCCCAGCATTTT.

The chain employs TRBV10-3 and TRBJ1-2, with 10 bases aligning to TRBD1. Germline V gene data show CDR1 as ENHRY and CDR2 as SYGVKD. The CDR3 covers 13 residues. The J segment lost 8 bases and the V segment lost 3 bases, leaving 3 bases of the junction unmatched. CDR3 in DNA: TGTGCCATCAGTGACCGGGACAGGGGCGGCTACACCTTC. Amino acids: CAISDRDRGGYTF.

V is TRBV9 and J is TRBJ2-7; the match to TRBD2 covers 7 bases. V lost 2 bases and J lost 0; bases outside the gene matches: 5. The CDR3 length is 15 residues. CDR1 is SGDLS and CDR2 is YYNGEE in the germline V gene. Here the CDR3 reads CASSVQSGASYEQYF. CDR3 nucleotides: TGTGCCAGCAGCGTCCAAAGCGGGGCCTCCTACGAGCAGTACTTC.

The J gene is TRBJ2-7, the V gene TRBV7-6; maybe TRBD2 (6 bases). CDR1 and CDR2 (germline): SGHVS, FNYEAQ. V lost 0 bases, J lost 3 bases, and 12 bases lay in between. The CDR3 spans 15 residues. The CDR3 DNA follows: TGTGCCAGCAGCTTAGCAGTCGGGCGGGACTACGAGCAGTACTTC. Amino acid sequence: CASSLAVGRDYEQYF.

The chain employs TRBV27 and TRBJ2-3; 11 nucleotides line up with TRBD2. Germline V CDR1 and CDR2: MNHEY, SMNVEV (reference sequence). Trimming removed 6 bases from V and 7 bases from J; junction bases left unmatched: 9. The CDR3 consists of 15 residues. As DNA, the CDR3 is TGTGCCAGCAGGTTGACTAGCGGGGTCGGGAATACGCAGTATTTT. Translated, it gives CASRLTSGVGNTQYF.

The gene calls are TRBV7-8 and TRBJ2-1; 8 bases agree with TRBD1. After removal of 5 bases from V and 1 base from J, the junction contained 4 bases not matched to a gene. This CDR3 is 15 amino acids long. Looked up from germline, CDR1 is SGHVS and CDR2 is FQNEAQ. As DNA, the CDR3 is TGTGCCAGCAGCCAACGGACAGGGTCCTACAATGAGCAGTTCTTC. Residues: CASSQRTGSYNEQFF.

V gene TRBV30 combines with J gene TRBJ2-3; possibly TRBD1 for D (5 bases). The CDR3 loop spans 15 amino acids. Deletions cut 5 bases from V and 2 bases from J, with 17 bases between. Per germline, CDR1 GTSNPN and CDR2 SVGIG (reference sequence). CDR3 in DNA: TGTGCCTGGGTCCCCGACAGCTTTCCCACAGATACGCAGTATTTT. Protein product: CAWVPDSFPTDTQYF.

The chain joins TRBV5-4 to TRBJ2-5; D not certain. Trimming took 4 bases from V and 5 from J, leaving 9 bases between them. This CDR3 spans 12 amino acids. Germline assignment: CDR1 SGHNT and CDR2 YYREEE (reference sequence). The CDR3 spells CASSLPGETQYF. The DNA of the CDR3 is TGTGCCAGCAGCCTTCCCGGGGAGACCCAGTACTTC.

This clone turned up a few times. The V gene is TRBV10-1, the J gene TRBJ1-1; unclear D gene. Trimming shortened V by 5 bases and J by 6 bases, and 10 bases separated the two germline ends. CDR1 WNHNN and CDR2 SYGVQD come from the germline V gene (reference sequence). The CDR3 consists of 12 residues. CDR3 in amino acids: CASSRGSAEAFF. The CDR3 DNA sequence: TGCGCCAGCAGTCGGGGAAGTGCTGAAGCTTTCTTT.

The chain has TRBV5-1 and TRBJ1-1; 7 bases line up with TRBD1. The CDR3 is 17 residues long. Trimming at V came to 0 bases and at J to 0 bases, leaving 8 bases not matched to a gene. Germline CDR1 and CDR2: SGHRS and YFSETQ. The DNA of the CDR3 is TGCGCCAGCAGCTTGGCGTTGGGCAGGGGGTTGAACACTGAAGCTTTCTTT. Translated: CASSLALGRGLNTEAFF.

V usage is TRBV9 and J usage is TRBJ2-7; D possibly corresponds to TRBD2 (6 bases). Germline loops: CDR1 SGDLS, CDR2 YYNGEE. V lost 3 bases, J lost 7 bases, and 20 bases lay in between. The CDR3 is 15 amino acids. The CDR3 is CASSEAAGPSVEQYF. The CDR3 bases are TGTGCCAGCAGCGAAGCAGCGGGTCCCTCGGTTGAGCAGTACTTC.

The chain couples TRBV9 to TRBJ1-1; no definite D call. The V end was cut by 0 bases, the J end by 0 bases, with 12 bases between. CDR1 SGDLS and CDR2 YYNGEE come from the germline V gene. The CDR3 covers 16 residues. The CDR3 DNA reads as TGTGCCAGCAGCGTAGCCCCTGATTCTTTGAACACTGAAGCTTTCTTT. Translation: CASSVAPDSLNTEAFF.

This clone is large. The chain combines TRBV11-2 with TRBJ2-7; TRBD1 or TRBD2 may be the D gene (5 bases each). This CDR3 spans 15 amino acids. The V end was cut by 4 bases, the J end by 0 bases, with 13 bases between. Per germline, CDR1 SGHAT and CDR2 FQNNGV. The CDR3 coding sequence is TGTGCCAGCAGCTCGAAGAGGGGAACCTCCTACGAGCAGTACTTC. Its protein is CASSSKRGTSYEQYF.

The V call is TRBV5-1, the J call TRBJ1-1; D possibly corresponds to TRBD1 (6 bases). V lost 2 bases and J lost 5, with 13 bases in between. The CDR3 is made up of 14 amino acids. CDR1 is SGHRS and CDR2 is YFSETQ in the germline V gene. Here the CDR3 DNA reads TGCGCCAGCAGCTTAGAACAGGGACGGACTGAAGCTTTCTTT. This translates into CASSLEQGRTEAFF. The complete variable domain, with remaining parts taken from reference TRBV5-1 and TRBJ1-1, reads KAGVTQTPRYLIKTRGQQVTLSCSPISGHRSVSWYQQTPGQGLQFLFEYFSETQRNKGNFPGRFSGRQFSNSRSEMNVSTLELGDSALYLCASSLEQGRTEAFFGQGTRLTVV.

The V call is TRBV6-6, the J call TRBJ1-6; D gene ambiguous. There are 11 residues in the CDR3. V was cut by 6 bases and J by 5 bases, with 2 bases left in between. Germline lookup yields CDR1 MNHNY and CDR2 SVGAGI (reference sequence). This CDR3 is CASRDNSPLHF. CDR3 DNA sequence: TGTGCCAGCAGGGATAATTCACCCCTCCACTTT.

The chain links TRBV6-1 to TRBJ1-1, with 8 positions matching TRBD1. The CDR3 loop spans 14 amino acids. The germline V gene has CDR1 MNHNS and CDR2 SASEGT. After removal of 6 bases from V and 13 bases from J, the junction contained 16 bases not matched to a gene. The CDR3 reads CASRLQGGGLQGFF. As DNA, the CDR3 is TGTGCCAGCAGGTTACAGGGGGGCGGTCTCCAAGGTTTCTTT.

The chain combines TRBV30 with TRBJ1-3; D perhaps matches TRBD1 (5 bases). Germline loops: CDR1 GTSNPN, CDR2 SVGIG (reference sequence). This CDR3 spans 14 amino acids. V gave up 4 bases and J gave up 5 bases, with 15 bases separating them. The CDR3 here is CAWTSVGTRNTIYF. Here the CDR3 DNA reads TGTGCCTGGACCTCTGTAGGGACGAGAAACACCATATATTTT.

The CDR3 sequence is CAISDPPDRADTQYF. DNA of the CDR3: TGTGCCATCAGTGACCCCCCGGACAGGGCCGATACGCAGTATTTT. V usage is TRBV10-3 and J usage is TRBJ2-3; 8 nucleotides agree with TRBD1. This CDR3 spans 15 amino acids. Germline V gene sequence: CDR1 ENHRY, CDR2 SYGVKD. With 3 bases clipped from V and 6 bases from J, the junction kept 8 bases outside the gene matches.